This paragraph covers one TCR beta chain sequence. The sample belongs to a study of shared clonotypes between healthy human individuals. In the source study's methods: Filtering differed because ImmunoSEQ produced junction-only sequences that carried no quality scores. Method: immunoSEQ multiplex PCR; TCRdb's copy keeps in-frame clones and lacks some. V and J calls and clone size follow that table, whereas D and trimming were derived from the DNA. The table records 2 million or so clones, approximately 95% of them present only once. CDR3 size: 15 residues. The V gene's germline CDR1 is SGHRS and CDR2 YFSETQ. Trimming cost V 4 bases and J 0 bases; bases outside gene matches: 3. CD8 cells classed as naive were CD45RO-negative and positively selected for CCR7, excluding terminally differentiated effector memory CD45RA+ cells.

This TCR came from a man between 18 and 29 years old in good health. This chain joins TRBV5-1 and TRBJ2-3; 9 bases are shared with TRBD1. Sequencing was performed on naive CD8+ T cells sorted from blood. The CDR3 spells CASSGTGGSTDTQYF. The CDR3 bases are TGCGCCAGCAGCGGAACAGGGGGCAGCACAGATACGCAGTATTTT.